The present TCR beta chain was sequenced within a study of CD8 T cells in ankylosing spondylitis. Whole-study findings and limits: Disease-linked clones were reportedly significantly enriched in matched ankylosing spondylitis synovial fluid.

From the 5' RACE reads, TCRdb called clonotypes with MiXCR, one entry per CDR3 protein. The table records around 250,000 distinct CDR3 sequences, over 30% of them present only once. Germline V gives CDR1 SNHLY, CDR2 FYNNEI. V dropped 1 base and J dropped 7 bases, with 10 bases sitting between them. The CDR3 sequence is 13 residues long. In regard to this clonotype: Its antigen is still unknown.

The chain carries TRBV2 and TRBJ2-5; unclear D gene. The origin of this receptor is a male donor with ankylosing spondylitis or in good health (not recorded which). Specimen: blood, either unsorted or a sorted T cell fraction (not recorded which). For the CDR3, the DNA is TGTGCCAGCAGTGAAGGTCCGACGGGGACCCAGTACTTC. Translation: CASSEGPTGTQYF.